This entry features one TCR beta chain sequence. No cognate antigen has been identified for it. The sample holds no much larger clone one base away, and base qualities are not on file. V drops 8 bases and J drops 0 bases, leaving 5 bases in between. The CDR3, cysteine through phenylalanine, is 12 amino acids long. The entry retains the CDR3 DNA only, 36 bases that are in frame from base 1. CDR1 and CDR2 were assigned from the germline V gene as SGHVS and FQNEAQ. What the treatment or condition label conveys for this sample: allogeneic hematopoietic cell transplantation with graft depleted of TCRalphabeta T cells and CD19 B cells. The children who served as transplant recipients had been given grafts of TCRalphabeta/CD19-depleted allogeneic hematopoietic cells. This sample was included in a study of T-cell reconstitution after alpha-beta-depleted transplantation in children (dated by TCRdb to the mid-2010s). With respect to the entire study: Using TCR repertoire profiling, the study followed T-cell immune reconstitution in a quantitative way in children after TCRalphabeta/CD19-depleted allogeneic hematopoietic cell transplantation.

Overall results and qualifications from the work: In some patients, the high TCRbeta diversity seen at day 60 was put down to recipient T cells and intrathymic progenitors that had survived conditioning. The apparently early alphabetaT-cell count recovery about two months after transplant was reportedly dependent on only several hundred rapidly expanded clones derived from non-depleted graft cells. Over the following months the frequencies of hyperexpanded clones went down, and after one year T-cell counts and TCRbeta diversity were mostly credited to newly produced T cells.

The receptor library was made with PCR. Sequencing was performed on an Illumina HiSeq 2500. To normalize quantification of the TCRbeta repertoire, the TCR libraries were built with molecular barcoding that relied on unique molecular identifiers. In TCRdb, the public reads were trimmed at Q25 with fastp and aligned with MiXCR, with productive beta chains retained. All rows with the same CDR3 protein become a single entry with the most common DNA and genes. A total of fewer than 700,000 distinct CDR3 sequences appear in this sample, 23% of them only once. Roughly 15% of the sample lies in the top ten. The clonotype comes from a boy younger than two who had a stem cell transplant for acute myeloid leukemia, so the T cells may come from the graft donor. The chain is encoded by TRBV7-8 joined to TRBJ2-1, with the identity of the D gene unclear. Sequences were derived from PBMCs, mostly from graft donor cells, sampled 360 days after TCRalphabeta/CD19-depleted stem cell transplant. In nucleotides, the sequence is TGTGCCAGCGCTGGCTCCTACAATGAGCAGTTCTTC. It translates to CASAGSYNEQFF.